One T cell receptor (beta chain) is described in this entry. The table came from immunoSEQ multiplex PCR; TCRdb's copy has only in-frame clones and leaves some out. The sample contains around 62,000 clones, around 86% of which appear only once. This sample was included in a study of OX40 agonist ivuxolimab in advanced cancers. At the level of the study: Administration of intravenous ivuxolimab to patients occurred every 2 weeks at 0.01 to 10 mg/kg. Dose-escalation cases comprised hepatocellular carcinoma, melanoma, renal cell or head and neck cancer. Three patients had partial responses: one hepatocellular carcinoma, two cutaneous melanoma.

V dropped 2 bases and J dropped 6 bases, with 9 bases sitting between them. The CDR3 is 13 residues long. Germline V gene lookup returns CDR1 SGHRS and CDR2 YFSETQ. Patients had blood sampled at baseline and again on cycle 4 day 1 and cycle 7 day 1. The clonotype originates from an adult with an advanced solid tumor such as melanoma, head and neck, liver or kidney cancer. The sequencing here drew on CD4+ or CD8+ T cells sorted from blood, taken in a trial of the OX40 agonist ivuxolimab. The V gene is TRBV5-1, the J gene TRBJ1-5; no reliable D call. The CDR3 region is CASSLGNGQPQHF. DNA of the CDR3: TGCGCCAGCAGCTTAGGGAACGGTCAGCCCCAGCATTTT.